Listed below are T cell receptor beta chains from one sample, sequenced in a study of cytomegalovirus exposure and HLA in healthy donors. Sequencing was performed with immunoSEQ multiplex PCR; in TCRdb, only in-frame clones are kept and a portion is missing. The sample carries about 190,000 clones, 78% recorded once. Sequencing used PBMCs. These TCRs come from a woman aged 25 to 39 in good health and CMV-seropositive. The CDR3 runs from the conserved cysteine through the conserved F or W. Some rows have no size entry. The others give once, few or many, or a class for an expanded clone.

V gene,CDR3 length,clone size,J gene,CDR3 protein
TRBV12-2,19,-,TRBJ2-2,CASRLIEARDRANTGELFF
TRBV28,16,few,TRBJ2-7,CASSTRDRGAPYEQYF
TRBV5-1,15,-,TRBJ1-1,CASSKWGTGDTEAFF
TRBV6-5,14,once,TRBJ1-5,CASSYSPINQPQHF
TRBV5-4,16,-,TRBJ2-5,CASSLVPLAGAETQYF
TRBV5-8,13,-,TRBJ1-5,CASSGTPWEPQHF
TRBV2,18,-,TRBJ2-3,CASRGSLTSGRSTDTQYF
TRBV28,14,-,TRBJ2-7,CASNLAGDSYEQYF
TRBV2,18,-,TRBJ2-1,CASSEANIASHAYNEQFF
TRBV2,17,-,TRBJ2-7,CASSDGTSGRANREQYF
TRBV5-4,16,-,TRBJ1-2,CASSLGPPGVSNGYTF
TRBV7-9,10,-,TRBJ2-4,CASSPGQGDF
TRBV6-5,13,-,TRBJ1-2,CASSYAGNYGYTF
TRBV11-3,15,-,TRBJ2-5,CASSFSGGAQETQYF
TRBV29-1,14,-,TRBJ2-2,CSTWTGRSTGELFF
TRBV27,16,-,TRBJ1-5,CASSLSPRGSNQPQHF
TRBV19,14,-,TRBJ2-7,CASSKQGGAYEQYF
TRBV28,14,-,TRBJ2-7,CASRTPGQLTEQYF
TRBV6-5,15,-,TRBJ1-2,CASSYSRAANYGYTF
TRBV7-6,14,-,TRBJ1-2,CASSLTGGPGAYTF
TRBV6-5,14,few,TRBJ1-1,CASSSPGGLTEAFF
TRBV5-1,15,once,TRBJ2-3,CASSLARASTDTQYF
TRBV30,14,once,TRBJ2-5,CAWSVLGQGASQYF
TRBV6-1,14,-,TRBJ1-2,CASSATDRGHGYTF
TRBV4-3,13,-,TRBJ2-2,CASSQRDPGELFF
TRBV30,13,few,TRBJ1-5,CAWSAQTNQPQHF
TRBV6-5,15,once,-,CASSPLALGIYEQYF
TRBV4-2,15,-,TRBJ2-1,CASSPGGDLHNEQFF
TRBV18,16,-,TRBJ2-7,CASSPPVQGAIDEQYF
TRBV7-8,13,-,TRBJ1-1,CASSFLRVTEAFF
TRBV7-9,13,-,TRBJ2-7,CASSLGGVRGQYF
TRBV18,16,-,TRBJ2-2,CASSPRLTGNTGELFF
TRBV30,14,-,TRBJ2-3,CALRGGLPTDTQYF
TRBV7-8,14,few,TRBJ1-2,CASSTGTGLRGYTF
TRBV19,14,many,TRBJ2-1,CASSTAGDHNEQFF
TRBV27,13,-,TRBJ1-1,CASSQRGLTEAFF